Included here is one TCR beta chain sequence, with context. TCRdb re-called the 5' RACE reads and shows each CDR3 protein once, DNA omitted. The sample totals roughly 390,000 distinct CDR3 sequences. The CDR3 spans 16 residues. The source of the sample is a study of T cells expressing NK-cell markers. This clonotype was sampled from a man aged 18-69 years in good health. Sequencing was performed on blood T cells: a sorted CD56 or NKG2C T cell subset, CD4+ or CD8+ T cells, or bulk PBMC T cells (not recorded which). V usage is TRBV21-1 and J usage is TRBJ2-7; TCRdb returns TRBD2, unconfirmable since there is no DNA. TRBV21-1 constitutes a pseudogene. CDR3 loop: CASSKTRTEQVYEQYF.